This T cell receptor beta chain was obtained from a study of OX40 agonist ivuxolimab in advanced cancers. In the study overall: Patients were dosed with the agonistic anti-OX40 (CD134) antibody ivuxolimab. Averaging 60 years in age, with a range of about 23 to 80, the cohort was about 83% male.

Findings of the study overall: Which antigen the expanded peripheral T cells recognized is unknown. Clonal expansion from baseline to week 6 occurred in both CD4+ and CD8+ T cells.

The data were produced by immunoSEQ multiplex PCR, yet TCRdb's version contains in-frame clones alone and is incomplete. Here the sample spans some 80,000 clones, 84% being singletons. Comments on this clone: Its antigen is undetermined.

V was shortened by 5 bases and J by 7 bases, with 15 bases between the two germline ends. This CDR3 is 13 amino acids long. Per germline, CDR1 LNHDA and CDR2 SQIVND (reference sequence). The specimen was CD4+ or CD8+ T cells sorted from blood, collected in a trial of the OX40 agonist ivuxolimab. The TCR sequence derives from an adult with an advanced solid tumor such as melanoma, head and neck, liver or kidney cancer. The chain uses TRBV19 and TRBJ2-7, with a tentative D call TRBD2 (6 bases). The CDR3 reads CASSAAPGREQYF. The CDR3 DNA reads as TGTGCCAGTAGTGCCGCCCCCGGGAGAGAGCAGTACTTC.